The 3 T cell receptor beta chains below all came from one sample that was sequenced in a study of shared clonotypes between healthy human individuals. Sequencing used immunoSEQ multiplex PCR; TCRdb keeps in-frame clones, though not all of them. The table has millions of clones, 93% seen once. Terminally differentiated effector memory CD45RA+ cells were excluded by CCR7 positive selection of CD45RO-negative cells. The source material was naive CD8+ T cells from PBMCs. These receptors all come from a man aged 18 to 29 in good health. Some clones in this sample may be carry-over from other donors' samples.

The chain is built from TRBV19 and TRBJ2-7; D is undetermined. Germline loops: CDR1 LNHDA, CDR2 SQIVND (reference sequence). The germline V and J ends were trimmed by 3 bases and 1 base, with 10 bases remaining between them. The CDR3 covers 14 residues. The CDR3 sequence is CASSMFGRSYEQYF. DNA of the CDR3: TGTGCCAGTAGTATGTTTGGCAGATCCTACGAGCAGTACTTC.

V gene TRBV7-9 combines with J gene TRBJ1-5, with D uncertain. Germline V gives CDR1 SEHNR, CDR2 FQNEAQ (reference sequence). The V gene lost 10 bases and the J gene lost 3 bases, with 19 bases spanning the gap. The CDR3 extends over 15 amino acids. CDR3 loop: CATTEMEVINQPQHF. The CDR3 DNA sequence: TGTGCCACCACAGAAATGGAGGTGATCAATCAGCCCCAGCATTTT. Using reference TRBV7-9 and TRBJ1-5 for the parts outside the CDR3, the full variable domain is DTGVSQNPRHKITKRGQNVTFRCDPISEHNRLYWYRQTLGQGPEFLTYFQNEAQLEKSRLLSDRFSAERPKGSFSTLEIQRTEQGDSAMYLCATTEMEVINQPQHFGDGTRLSIL.

CDR3 in amino acids: CASSPRVGTETQYF. As DNA, the CDR3 is TGTGCCAGCAGCCCTAGGGTAGGGACAGAGACCCAGTACTTC. The rearrangement joins TRBV7-9 to TRBJ2-5, with D perhaps being TRBD1 or TRBD2 (5 bases each). CDR3 length: 14 residues. Trimming cost V 5 bases and J 4 bases, with 14 bases left between them. Germline-derived CDR1 and CDR2 are SEHNR and FQNEAQ (reference sequence).